The 10 T cell receptor beta chains in this list originate from one sample, sequenced in a study of post-analysis software for immune sequencing data. Overall study findings and caveats: When patients were compared with controls, a handful of TRBV segments were more frequent, TRBV5-6, TRBV5-1 and TRBV20-1 among them.

These receptors are not linked to any known antigen. Built from TCR beta cDNA, the libraries had unique molecular identifiers in them. TCRdb analysed the PCR reads with MiXCR anew, one entry per CDR3 protein. The sample records hundreds of thousands of distinct CDR3 sequences, about 57% being singletons. The sample comprised blood. The receptors come from a girl aged 10 to 17 with multiple sclerosis.

The V gene is TRBV3-1, the J gene TRBJ2-5, with 13 bases that match TRBD2. J gave up 2 bases and V 3 bases, and 9 bases lay outside the gene matches. The CDR3 covers 18 residues. Germline V gives CDR1 LGHDT, CDR2 YNNKEL (reference sequence). For the CDR3, the DNA is TGTGCCAGCAGCCAGGCCGGGACTAGCGGGGTGTGGCAAGAGACCCAGTACTTC. Its translation is CASSQAGTSGVWQETQYF.

This clonotype was seen a handful of times. The chain joins TRBV20-1 to TRBJ2-7, with D uncertain. This CDR3 has 10 amino acids. The germline gives CDR1 DFQATT, CDR2 SNEGSKA (reference sequence). V was trimmed by 8 bases and J by 7 bases, leaving 12 bases between them. The CDR3, as DNA: TGCAGTACCTCTCAGAGGGAGCAGTACTTC. It specifies CSTSQREQYF.

The sample holds one count of this clonotype. The CDR3: CASSFSVQETQYF. The CDR3, as DNA: TGTGCCAGCAGCTTTTCCGTTCAAGAGACCCAGTACTTC. This chain connects TRBV7-9 to TRBJ2-5; D uncertain. This CDR3 is built from 13 residues. Trimming shortened V by 3 bases and J by 2 bases, and 7 bases separated the two germline ends. Germline values: CDR1 SEHNR, CDR2 FQNEAQ (reference sequence).

This chain joins TRBV29-1 and TRBJ2-3, with D uncertain. The CDR3 spans 13 residues. The germline gives CDR1 SQVTM, CDR2 ANQGSEA. V was cut by 3 bases and J by 8 bases, with 15 bases left in between. CDR3 amino acids: CSVDTRAERTQYF. CDR3 nucleotides: TGCAGCGTTGATACTCGAGCAGAACGTACGCAGTATTTT.

V usage is TRBV10-3 and J usage is TRBJ2-6; D perhaps matches TRBD1 (6 bases). CDR3 length equals 14 residues. Per the germline V gene, CDR1 is ENHRY and CDR2 is SYGVKD. Trimming took 6 bases from V and 11 from J, leaving 17 bases between them. CDR3 DNA: TGTGCCATCAGACCCGGACAGATTACCCACGTCCTGACTTTC. Its translation: CAIRPGQITHVLTF.

The chain uses TRBV7-2 and TRBJ2-1; 10 bases map to TRBD2. Germline loops: CDR1 SGHTA, CDR2 FQGNSA. Trimming cost V 6 bases and J 7 bases; bases outside gene matches: 9. The CDR3 spans 15 residues. The CDR3 spells CASSSSGRAFNEQFF. As DNA, the CDR3 is TGTGCCAGCAGTTCAAGCGGGAGGGCCTTTAATGAGCAGTTCTTC.

J is TRBJ2-5 and V is TRBV2, with a possible D match to TRBD2 (5 bases). The J call is in doubt because the DNA end fits TRBJ2-7 better. Germline V CDR1 and CDR2: SNHLY, FYNNEI. This CDR3 spans 15 amino acids. DNA for the CDR3: TGTGCCAGCTGCGTGGAGGAGACAAAGTCCTACGAGCAGTACTTC. This translates into CASCVEETKSYEQYF.

The chain is built from TRBV11-2 and TRBJ2-5; weak D call: TRBD1 (7 bases). Looked up from germline, CDR1 is SGHAT and CDR2 is FQNNGV. There are 14 residues in the CDR3. The ends were cut back, 5 bases at V and 5 bases at J, with 15 bases in the middle. Here the CDR3 reads CASSARGEEETQYF. The CDR3 DNA reads TGTGCCAGCAGCGCCAGGGGGGAAGAGGAGACCCAGTACTTC.

In the case of this clonotype: Mismatch with germline at one junction end may stem from a read error. The chain couples TRBV12-3 or TRBV12-4 to TRBJ2-1, with D tentatively TRBD2 (5 bases). This CDR3 spans 15 amino acids. CDR3 protein: CASCQRESTYNEQFF. DNA for the CDR3: TGCGCCAGCTGTCAAAGGGAGTCAACCTACAATGAGCAGTTCTTC.

The chain joins TRBV15 to TRBJ2-3; D call uncertain. This CDR3 has 14 residues. The germline V and J ends were trimmed by 3 bases and 6 bases, with 13 bases remaining between them. Germline assignment: CDR1 LNHNV and CDR2 YYDKDF (reference sequence). CDR3 region: CATSRPQSFDTQYF. CDR3 nucleotide sequence: TGTGCCACCAGCAGGCCCCAGAGTTTTGATACGCAGTATTTT.